The 28 T cell receptor beta chains presented below share a single source sample, sequenced in a study of shared clonotypes between healthy human individuals. Sequencing used immunoSEQ multiplex PCR; TCRdb keeps in-frame clones, though not all of them. The table shows hundreds of thousands of clones, with around 78% occurring only once. Sequencing was done on a sample of memory CD4+ T cells sorted from blood. Subset noted: CD45RA-negative fraction. These receptors came from a woman under 40 in good health.

The V and J genes are TRBV19 and TRBJ2-1; 7 nucleotides align to TRBD2. V was clipped by 6 bases and J by 10 bases; unmatched bases: 15. The CDR3 is 15 amino acids. The V gene's germline CDR1 is LNHDA and CDR2 SQIVND (reference sequence). The CDR3 DNA reads as TGTGCCAGTAGCCCGACTAGCACAAATCTAAAGGAGCAGTTCTTC. It translates to CASSPTSTNLKEQFF.

The chain recombines TRBV7-3 with TRBJ2-7; TRBD2 matches 7 bases. V shed 5 bases, J shed 3 bases, and the junction held 7 bases outside the gene matches. Germline V gene data show CDR1 as SGHTA and CDR2 as FQGTGA. The CDR3 has 14 residues. Here the CDR3 DNA reads TGTGCCAGCAGCCCCCCCCGGGGGGTCTACGAGCAGTACTTC. It yields the protein CASSPPRGVYEQYF.

The chain joins TRBV2 to TRBJ2-7, with 9 bases fitting TRBD2. J gave up 4 bases and V 7 bases, and 8 bases lay outside the gene matches. The CDR3 consists of 14 residues. The germline V gene has CDR1 SNHLY and CDR2 FYNNEI. Here the CDR3 DNA reads TGTGCCAGCAACCTCGAGCGGGAGGTATACGAGCAGTACTTC. Its protein product is CASNLEREVYEQYF.

CDR3 sequence: CASSRAGERGSIQYF. CDR3 DNA: TGTGCCAGCAGTCGGGCGGGAGAAAGAGGAAGCATTCAGTACTTC. The V call is TRBV4-2, the J call TRBJ2-4; TRBD2 matches at 7 bases. Germline V lookup: CDR1 LGHNA, CDR2 YNFKEQ. The ends lost 6 bases at V and 9 bases at J; junction bases unmatched: 14. CDR3 length: 15 amino acids.

This clone was detected a few times. The chain combines TRBV5-3 with TRBJ2-1; maybe TRBD1 (6 bases). TRBV5-3 is an ORF; its function is uncertain. The CDR3 runs 14 residues. V lost 8 bases and J lost 8, with 20 bases in between. The CDR3, as DNA: TGTGCCAGGGACAGAGGAGGTTGGCGCGATGAGCAGTTCTTC. Its protein is CARDRGGWRDEQFF.

To note about this clone: The sample holds other DNA sequences that translate to the same CDR3. This chain uses TRBV20-1 with TRBJ1-1; 7 bases agree with TRBD1. Losses at the gene ends were 5 bases for V and 5 bases for J; bases not matched to a gene: 2. Germline values: CDR1 DFQATT, CDR2 SNEGSKA (reference sequence). The CDR3 is 11 residues long. The DNA for the CDR3 is TGCAGTGCTCCAGGGGGAACTGAAGCTTTCTTT. This encodes CSAPGGTEAFF.

V is TRBV28 and J is TRBJ2-5; D is perhaps TRBD1 (6 bases). The CDR3 runs to 14 residues. The V gene's germline CDR1 is MDHEN and CDR2 SYDVKM. Trimming pared 6 bases from V and 4 bases from J, leaving 15 bases between. CDR3 protein: CASRTGPRGETQYF. The CDR3 bases are TGTGCCAGCAGGACAGGCCCACGCGGAGAGACCCAGTACTTC.

The chain links TRBV11-2 to TRBJ2-1; a possible D gene is TRBD1 (6 bases). The V gene's germline CDR1 is SGHAT and CDR2 FQNNGV. Trimming took 5 bases from V and 8 from J, leaving 16 bases between them. The CDR3 sequence is 14 residues long. The CDR3 DNA reads TGTGCCAGCAGCCAAAGACAGGCACGGGATGAGCAGTTCTTC. Translation: CASSQRQARDEQFF.

This clone was seen a few times. V and J are TRBV5-1 and TRBJ2-7; the D gene is possibly TRBD2 (7 bases). With 0 bases removed from V and 2 bases from J, the gap between germline ends came to 18 bases. In germline, CDR1 is SGHRS, CDR2 YFSETQ. The CDR3 is made up of 17 amino acids. The DNA of the CDR3 is TGCGCCAGCAGCTTGGCCCTTAGGTTAGGGGGGGCCTACGAGCAGTACTTC. This sequence encodes CASSLALRLGGAYEQYF.

The chain couples TRBV19 to TRBJ2-3; D is unclear. Trimming took 5 bases from V and 3 from J, leaving 12 bases between them. The V gene's germline CDR1 is LNHDA and CDR2 SQIVND (reference sequence). The CDR3 length is 14 residues. The CDR3 DNA sequence: TGTGCCAGTAGTTTTGACGGTAGGACAGATACGCAGTATTTT. Its protein is CASSFDGRTDTQYF. The variable domain in full, completed from reference TRBV19 and TRBJ2-3, reads DGGITQSPKYLFRKEGQNVTLSCEQNLNHDAMYWYRQDPGQGLRLIYYSQIVNDFQKGDIAEGYSVSREKKESFPLTVTSAQKNPTAFYLCASSFDGRTDTQYFGPGTRLTVL.

The CDR3 here is CASSPPQAGAAHEQYF. In DNA, the CDR3 is TGCGCCAGCAGCCCCCCCCAAGCGGGAGCGGCCCACGAGCAGTACTTC. V gene TRBV5-1 combines with J gene TRBJ2-5, with 8 nucleotides matching TRBD2. The end of the DNA aligns better with TRBJ2-7, so the J call may be wrong. The germline gives CDR1 SGHRS, CDR2 YFSETQ. The length of the CDR3 is 16 residues.

The genes are TRBV28 and TRBJ1-1; D perhaps matches TRBD1 (5 bases). The CDR3 loop spans 16 amino acids. Germline V gives CDR1 MDHEN, CDR2 SYDVKM. V was trimmed by 6 bases and J by 0 bases, leaving 17 bases between them. This CDR3 is CASSSRGLNVNTEAFF. In DNA, the CDR3 is TGTGCCAGCAGCTCGAGGGGCCTGAACGTGAACACTGAAGCTTTCTTT.

The rearrangement links TRBV5-1 to TRBJ1-4; maybe TRBD1 (6 bases). V was pared by 1 base and J by 3 bases, with 13 bases between. The CDR3 is 16 residues long. Germline values: CDR1 SGHRS, CDR2 YFSETQ. The CDR3 region is CASSLSGRTANEKLFF. CDR3 nucleotide sequence: TGCGCCAGCAGCTTGTCGGGGAGGACAGCTAATGAAAAACTGTTTTTT. Complete variable domain (other parts from reference TRBV5-1 and TRBJ1-4): KAGVTQTPRYLIKTRGQQVTLSCSPISGHRSVSWYQQTPGQGLQFLFEYFSETQRNKGNFPGRFSGRQFSNSRSEMNVSTLELGDSALYLCASSLSGRTANEKLFFGSGTQLSVL.

The CDR3 sequence is CASGEQGRGTGELFF. The CDR3 DNA reads as TGCGCCAGCGGAGAGCAGGGGCGCGGCACCGGGGAGCTGTTTTTT. The chain employs TRBV5-1 and TRBJ2-2; D is perhaps TRBD1 (6 bases). Germline loops: CDR1 SGHRS, CDR2 YFSETQ. The germline V and J ends were trimmed by 7 bases and 4 bases, with 17 bases remaining between them. The length of the CDR3 is 15 residues.

The chain couples TRBV5-4 to TRBJ1-1; 7 bases are shared with TRBD1. Germline V lookup: CDR1 SGHNT, CDR2 YYREEE (reference sequence). V lost 2 bases and J lost 3; bases outside the gene matches: 19. This CDR3 is built from 19 residues. CDR3: CASSFGMTGYVDGDTEAFF. The CDR3 nucleotides read TGTGCCAGCAGCTTTGGCATGACAGGGTATGTAGATGGTGACACTGAAGCTTTCTTT. The variable domain in full, with the rest retrieved from reference TRBV5-4 and TRBJ1-1, is ETGVTQSPTHLIKTRGQQVTLRCSSQSGHNTVSWYQQALGQGPQFIFQYYREEENGRGNFPPRFSGLQFPNYSSELNVNALELDDSALYLCASSFGMTGYVDGDTEAFFGQGTRLTVV.

The rearrangement uses TRBV5-1 and TRBJ2-1; D possibly corresponds to TRBD2 (6 bases). This CDR3 spans 15 amino acids. The V gene's germline CDR1 is SGHRS and CDR2 YFSETQ. V lost 3 bases to trimming and J lost 4 bases, with 14 bases between them. CDR3 in amino acids: CASSYSSSAYNEQFF. CDR3 DNA: TGCGCCAGCAGCTACTCCTCTAGCGCGTACAATGAGCAGTTCTTC.

The gene calls are TRBV5-6 and TRBJ1-2; D is perhaps TRBD1 (5 bases). CDR3 size: 15 residues. Germline CDR1 SGHDT, CDR2 YYEEEE. Trimming shortened V by 2 bases and J by 0 bases, and 11 bases separated the two germline ends. CDR3 bases: TGTGCCAGCAGCTTCGAAGGGGCCTCTAACTATGGCTACACCTTC. Residues: CASSFEGASNYGYTF.

The V and J genes are TRBV5-1 and TRBJ2-5; perhaps TRBD2 as D (6 bases). Germline assignment: CDR1 SGHRS and CDR2 YFSETQ. V was trimmed by 3 bases and J by 4 bases, leaving 13 bases between them. CDR3 length equals 14 residues. The CDR3 nucleotides read TGCGCCAGCAGCTGGAGGGCGGAAGGAGAGACCCAGTACTTC. It yields the protein CASSWRAEGETQYF.

V is TRBV6-6 and J is TRBJ2-1, with a weak D call TRBD2 (6 bases). V lost 7 bases to trimming and J lost 7 bases, with 11 bases between them. The CDR3 runs to 12 residues. The germline gives CDR1 MNHNY, CDR2 SVGAGI (reference sequence). The CDR3 spells CASTPGGNEQFF. CDR3 coding DNA: TGTGCCAGCACCCCCGGGGGAAATGAGCAGTTCTTC.

The chain has TRBV2 and TRBJ2-3; 9 bases agree with TRBD2. Germline V gene lookup returns CDR1 SNHLY and CDR2 FYNNEI. This CDR3 region has 17 residues. The V segment lost 3 bases and the J segment 2 bases; nucleotides outside the gene matches: 9. CDR3 sequence (DNA): TGTGCCAGCAGTGATTGGCGGGAGGGCAGAAACACAGATACGCAGTATTTT. Translating gives CASSDWREGRNTDTQYF.

This clone was observed a handful of times. The V call is TRBV30, the J call TRBJ1-1, with 9 nucleotides matching TRBD1. CDR1 is GTSNPN, CDR2 SVGIG, per germline (reference sequence). The V and J ends lost 7 bases and 1 base, in that order; junction bases with no gene match: 10. This CDR3 contains 15 residues. CDR3 nucleotide sequence: TGTGCCTACTCTTCCGGACAGGGGAGGAACACTGAAGCTTTCTTT. It specifies CAYSSGQGRNTEAFF.

In this sample, this clone turned up a few times. V and J are TRBV11-2 and TRBJ2-1; D is unresolved. Germline V CDR1 and CDR2: SGHAT, FQNNGV. CDR3 size: 11 residues. The V end lost 5 bases, the J end lost 8 bases, and 7 bases lay between the germline ends. DNA for the CDR3: TGTGCCAGCAGCCCCTTTGATGAGCAGTTCTTC. Amino acids: CASSPFDEQFF.

The V gene is TRBV19, the J gene TRBJ1-5, with D possibly being TRBD1 (5 bases). Trimming took 5 bases from V and 0 from J, leaving 23 bases between them. The CDR3 sequence is 19 residues long. Germline lookup yields CDR1 LNHDA and CDR2 SQIVND (reference sequence). In DNA, the CDR3 is TGTGCCAGTAGTCACTCGACAGCGACCAACTTTTATAGCAATCAGCCCCAGCATTTT. Amino acid sequence: CASSHSTATNFYSNQPQHF.

The chain couples TRBV6-1 to TRBJ2-5, with D possibly TRBD1 on 5 matching bases. In germline, CDR1 is MNHNS, CDR2 SASEGT. The CDR3 sequence is 13 residues long. V lost 11 bases and J 5 bases, leaving 18 bases between the germline ends. CDR3 sequence: CAGPPGLGETQYF. Here the CDR3 DNA reads TGTGCCGGGCCCCCAGGGCTTGGGGAGACCCAGTACTTC.

This clone occurred a few times. The chain recombines TRBV5-4 with TRBJ2-7; 8 positions match TRBD2. The V gene end was trimmed by 8 bases and the J gene end by 2 bases; junction bases not matched to a gene: 15. The CDR3 length is 16 residues. Germline V gene lookup returns CDR1 SGHNT and CDR2 YYREEE (reference sequence). The CDR3 protein is CASSRHSGTRTYEQYF. The CDR3 DNA follows: TGTGCCAGTTCCAGGCACTCCGGGACTAGGACCTACGAGCAGTACTTC.

A few counts support this clone. The chain carries TRBV2 and TRBJ1-5; perhaps TRBD1 as D (5 bases). The CDR3 is 16 residues long. Trimming took 4 bases from V and 0 from J, leaving 13 bases between them. Looked up from germline, CDR1 is SNHLY and CDR2 is FYNNEI. CDR3 in amino acids: CASSARGGHSNQPQHF. The CDR3 DNA reads as TGTGCCAGCAGTGCGAGGGGTGGGCATAGCAATCAGCCCCAGCATTTT.

The chain carries TRBV5-4 and TRBJ2-3, with D unresolved. Trimming took off 5 bases at V and 0 bases at J, with 7 bases between the two ends. This CDR3 is built from 13 residues. Germline lookup yields CDR1 SGHNT and CDR2 YYREEE (reference sequence). CDR3 sequence (DNA): TGTGCCAGCAGACTTCTGAGCACAGATACGCAGTATTTT. Its protein product is CASRLLSTDTQYF.

This clone has more than one count but fewer than ten. The chain combines TRBV7-9 with TRBJ2-1, with a possible D match to TRBD2 (5 bases). This CDR3 comprises 17 residues. Germline V gives CDR1 SEHNR, CDR2 FQNEAQ (reference sequence). V was trimmed by 7 bases and J by 0 bases, leaving 19 bases between them. The CDR3 sequence: CASKSGRERTSYNEQFF. For the CDR3, the DNA is TGTGCCAGCAAAAGTGGGCGCGAGCGGACCTCCTACAATGAGCAGTTCTTC.